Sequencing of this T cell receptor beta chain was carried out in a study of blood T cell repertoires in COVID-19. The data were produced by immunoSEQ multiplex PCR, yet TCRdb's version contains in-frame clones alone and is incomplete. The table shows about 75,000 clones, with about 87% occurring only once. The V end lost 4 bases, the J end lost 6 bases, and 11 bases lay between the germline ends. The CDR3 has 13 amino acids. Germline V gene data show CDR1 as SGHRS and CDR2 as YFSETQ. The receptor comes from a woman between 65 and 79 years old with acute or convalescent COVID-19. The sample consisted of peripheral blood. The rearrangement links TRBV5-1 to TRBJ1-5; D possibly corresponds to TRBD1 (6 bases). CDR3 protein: CASSLDRSQPQHF. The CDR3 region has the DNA TGCGCCAGCAGCCTTGACAGGTCTCAGCCCCAGCATTTT.